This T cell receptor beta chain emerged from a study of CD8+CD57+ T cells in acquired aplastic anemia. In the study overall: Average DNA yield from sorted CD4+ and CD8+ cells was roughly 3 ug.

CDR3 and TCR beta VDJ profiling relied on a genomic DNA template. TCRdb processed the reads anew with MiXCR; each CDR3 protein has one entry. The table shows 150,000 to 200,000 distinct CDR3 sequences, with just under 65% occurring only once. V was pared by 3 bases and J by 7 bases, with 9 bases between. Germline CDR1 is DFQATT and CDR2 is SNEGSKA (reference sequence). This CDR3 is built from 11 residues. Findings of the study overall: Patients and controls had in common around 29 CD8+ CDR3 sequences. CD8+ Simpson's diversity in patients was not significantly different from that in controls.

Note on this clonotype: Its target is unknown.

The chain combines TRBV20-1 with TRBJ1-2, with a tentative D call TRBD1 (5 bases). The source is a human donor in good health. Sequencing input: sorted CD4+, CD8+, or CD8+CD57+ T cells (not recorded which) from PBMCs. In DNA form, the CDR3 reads TGCAGTGCTAGCGGGGGTGCTGGCTACACCTTC. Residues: CSASGGAGYTF.